Listed below are T cell receptor beta chains from one sample, sequenced in a study of metastatic and nonmetastatic thyroid tumors. TCRdb re-called the PCR reads via MiXCR. Of roughly 36,000 clones detected, about 10% appear once; the ten largest clones hold more than 15%. The specimen sequenced was blood. These receptor sequences come from a female donor with papillary thyroid cancer or a benign thyroid nodule (not recorded which). Some clones in this sample may be carry-over from other donors' samples. The CDR3 runs from the conserved cysteine through the conserved F or W. A D gene is named only where the DNA matches it firmly. Clone size is given for some rows only: seen once, a few or many times, or a class if the clone is expanded.

j_call,d_call,clone_size,v_call,cdr3_aa,cdr3_nt
TRBJ1-5,.,many,TRBV10-3,CAISESGTYSNQPQHF,TGTGCCATCAGTGAGTCAGGGACATATAGCAATCAGCCCCAGCATTTT
TRBJ2-7,.,many,TRBV5-4,CASSTGNLEYEQYF,TGTGCCAGCAGCACCGGGAACCTGGAGTACGAGCAGTACTTC
TRBJ2-6,TRBD1,many,TRBV5-4,CASSLGTGGSGANVLTF,TGTGCCAGCAGCTTGGGGACAGGGGGCTCTGGGGCCAACGTCCTGACTTTC
TRBJ2-2,.,many,TRBV18,CASSTYTGELFF,TGTGCCAGCTCTACTTACACCGGGGAGCTGTTTTTT
TRBJ2-2,.,many,TRBV29-1,CSVVRGSDTGELFF,TGCAGCGTTGTTCGGGGGTCCGACACCGGGGAGCTGTTTTTT
TRBJ2-1,.,medium-sized,TRBV20-1,CSARSSASDYNEQFF,TGCAGTGCTAGAAGTTCTGCTAGCGACTACAATGAGCAGTTCTTC
TRBJ1-5,.,.,TRBV12-3/TRBV12-4,CASSRGVGYQPQHF,TGTGCCAGCAGTAGGGGTGTTGGGTATCAGCCCCAGCATTTT
TRBJ2-7,.,.,TRBV20-1,CSASPGSSYEQYF,TGCAGTGCTAGCCCGGGGAGCTCCTACGAGCAGTACTTC
TRBJ2-7,.,many,TRBV5-5,CASSLVGKRVYEQYF,TGTGCCAGCAGCTTGGTTGGGAAAAGGGTCTACGAGCAGTACTTC
TRBJ2-3,.,many,TRBV6-4,CASSESPGTDTQYF,TGTGCCAGCAGTGAATCACCCGGGACAGATACGCAGTATTTT
TRBJ2-7,TRBD2,.,TRBV6-2/TRBV6-3,CASSSSGRSGEQYF,TGTGCCAGCAGTTCTAGCGGGAGAAGTGGCGAGCAGTACTTC
TRBJ1-5,.,many,TRBV4-1,CASSQVLTGSSNQPQHF,TGCGCCAGCAGCCAAGTTCTCACAGGTTCTAGCAATCAGCCCCAGCATTTT
TRBJ1-1,TRBD1,few,TRBV19,CASSRRRDRVRTEAFF,TGTGCCAGTAGTAGAAGAAGGGACAGGGTAAGGACTGAAGCTTTCTTT
TRBJ1-6,.,medium-sized,TRBV6-2/TRBV6-3,CASTKVWTNSPLHF,TGTGCCAGCACCAAAGTTTGGACCAATTCACCCCTCCACTTT
TRBJ2-1,TRBD2,few,TRBV15,CATSRETGGASNEQFF,TGTGCCACCAGCCGAGAGACCGGGGGGGCGTCTAATGAGCAGTTCTTC
TRBJ1-4,.,.,TRBV4-1,CASSQVRGKGREKLFF,TGCGCCAGCAGCCAGGTGCGGGGCAAGGGCAGGGAAAAACTGTTTTTT
TRBJ2-7,.,many,TRBV20-1,CSARAGADNEQYF,TGCAGTGCTCGGGCAGGGGCAGATAACGAGCAGTACTTC
TRBJ2-5,TRBD1,many,TRBV20-1,CSAILNSDRGLETQYF,TGCAGTGCTATACTTAACTCGGACAGGGGGCTAGAGACCCAGTACTTC
TRBJ1-1,.,.,TRBV19,CASSPGGEANTEAFF,TGTGCCAGTAGTCCCGGAGGAGAAGCGAACACTGAAGCTTTCTTT
TRBJ1-1,TRBD1,many,TRBV28,CASSLGDRDNTEAFF,TGTGCCAGCAGTTTAGGGGACAGGGATAACACTGAAGCTTTCTTT
TRBJ2-1,TRBD2,many,TRBV20-1,CSAHQTSGSSYNEQFF,TGCAGTGCTCATCAAACTAGCGGGAGCTCCTACAATGAGCAGTTCTTC
TRBJ2-7,.,.,TRBV4-1,CASSQPTASYEQYF,TGCGCCAGCAGCCAACCGACAGCCTCCTACGAGCAGTACTTC
TRBJ1-6,.,many,TRBV11-2,CASSLGPDPNNSPLHF,TGTGCCAGCAGCTTAGGACCGGACCCCAATAATTCACCCCTCCACTTT
TRBJ2-3,TRBD2,.,TRBV3-1,CASSLSGGGTDTQYF,TGTGCCAGCAGCCTTAGCGGGGGTGGCACAGATACGCAGTATTTT
TRBJ1-1,.,.,TRBV5-1,CVSSVGGGTEAFF,TGCGTCAGCAGCGTGGGTGGGGGCACTGAAGCTTTCTTT
TRBJ1-5,TRBD1,.,TRBV6-2/TRBV6-3,CASSYSVTGGSKRNQPQHF,TGTGCCAGCAGTTACTCAGTGACAGGGGGCAGTAAGCGCAATCAGCCCCAGCATTTT
TRBJ2-3,.,few,TRBV6-2/TRBV6-3,CASSKGGVMDTQYF,TGTGCCAGCAGTAAGGGGGGAGTCATGGATACGCAGTATTTT
TRBJ1-6,.,.,TRBV28,CPHPRFSYSPLHF,TGTCCTCACCCCAGGTTCTCTTATTCACCCCTCCACTTT
TRBJ1-1,.,.,TRBV6-1,CASSEFWGTEAFF,TGTGCCAGCAGTGAGTTCTGGGGCACTGAAGCTTTCTTT
TRBJ1-2,.,many,TRBV5-6,CASIRRLDNYGYTF,TGTGCCAGCATCCGAAGACTGGATAACTATGGCTACACCTTC
TRBJ2-2,TRBD1,many,TRBV30,CAGLNRGPGELFF,TGTGCCGGCTTAAACAGGGGGCCCGGGGAGCTGTTTTTT
TRBJ1-1,TRBD1,.,TRBV6-2/TRBV6-3,CASSLTGGVLFSEAFF,TGTGCCAGCAGCCTCACAGGGGGCGTTTTATTCTCTGAAGCTTTCTTT
TRBJ2-7,TRBD2,many,TRBV30,CAWSPLSGSVYF,TGTGCCTGGAGTCCTCTTAGCGGGAGTGTTTACTTC
TRBJ1-2,.,few,TRBV7-2,CASSSGSESITGYTF,TGTGCCAGCAGCTCCGGGTCCGAATCTATAACTGGCTACACCTTC
TRBJ1-1,TRBD1,many,TRBV6-2/TRBV6-3,CASSYSGQGSNTEAFF,TGTGCCAGCAGTTACTCGGGACAGGGGAGTAACACTGAAGCTTTCTTT
TRBJ2-3,.,many,TRBV7-9,CATDGEGLAQYF,TGTGCCACCGATGGGGAAGGTCTCGCGCAGTATTTT
TRBJ2-7,.,few,TRBV6-7,CASSYGHGPNCSGSYEQYF,TGTGCCAGCAGTTACGGACACGGCCCTAACTGTAGTGGATCATACGAGCAGTACTTC
TRBJ2-3,TRBD1,few,TRBV10-3,CAINMGQGTDTQYF,TGTGCCATCAACATGGGACAGGGGACAGATACGCAGTATTTT
TRBJ2-7,TRBD2,medium-sized,TRBV27,CASSFGEGSYEQYF,TGTGCCAGCAGTTTCGGGGAGGGGTCCTACGAGCAGTACTTC
TRBJ1-3,.,few,TRBV15,CAASIDSNSGNTIYF,TGTGCCGCCAGCATCGACAGTAACTCTGGAAACACAATATATTTT
TRBJ2-1,.,.,TRBV4-2,CASSQDSPRGARNEQFF,TGTGCCAGCAGCCAAGATAGCCCCCGGGGAGCGCGGAATGAGCAGTTCTTC
TRBJ2-7,TRBD2,many,TRBV20-1,CSALGLAESYEQYF,TGCAGTGCTCTCGGCCTAGCGGAATCCTACGAGCAGTACTTC
TRBJ1-5,TRBD1,many,TRBV2,CASGAGQGSNQPQHF,TGTGCCAGCGGGGCCGGACAGGGATCAAATCAGCCCCAGCATTTT
TRBJ2-7,.,many,TRBV20-1,CSPYNPGAYEQYF,TGCAGCCCTTATAACCCAGGAGCCTACGAGCAGTACTTC